This T cell receptor delta chain was observed in a study of gamma-delta T cells after stem cell transplantation. The CDR3 consists of 17 residues. Trimming pared 1 base from V and 1 base from J, leaving 18 bases between. Per germline, CDR1 GEAIGNYY and CDR2 EKD. This clone has a handful of counts. A far larger clone lies a single base away; this is likely a read error. Distinct nucleotide sequences in the sample also encode this CDR3. TCRdb re-called the RT-PCR reads with CATT. Of about 2,300 delta-chain clones detected, under 2% appear once; the ten largest clones hold 17%. Specimen: gamma-delta T cells. The receptor comes from a human donor. It is not recorded whose cells these are; they may come from a transplant donor. The chain couples TRDV2 to TRDJ1; D possibly corresponds to TRDD3 (6 bases). CDR3: CACDTILLGDLTDKLIF. The CDR3 DNA follows: TGTGCCTGTGACACTATCTTACTGGGAGACCTCACCGATAAACTCATCTTT.